The sequence of this T cell receptor beta chain was determined in a study of T-cell reconstitution after alpha-beta-depleted transplantation in children. Unique molecular identifiers tagged the TCRbeta library. TCRdb passed the PCR reads through MiXCR, listing each CDR3 protein once. The sample carries around 600,000 distinct CDR3 sequences, 23% recorded once. CDR1 is SGHNT and CDR2 is YENEEA in the germline V gene. CDR3 length: 16 amino acids. V was trimmed by 2 bases and J by 0 bases, leaving 11 bases between them. The rearrangement links TRBV11-3 to TRBJ2-4; D possibly corresponds to TRBD2 (6 bases). The receptor was derived from a boy in the first two years of life who had a stem cell transplant for acute myeloid leukemia, so the T cells may come from the graft donor. The sample was PBMCs, mostly from graft donor cells, taken 360 days after TCRalphabeta/CD19-depleted stem cell transplant. In DNA form, the CDR3 reads TGTGCCAGCAGCTTACGGGGAGGTCTAGCCAAAAACATTCAGTACTTC. As protein: CASSLRGGLAKNIQYF.